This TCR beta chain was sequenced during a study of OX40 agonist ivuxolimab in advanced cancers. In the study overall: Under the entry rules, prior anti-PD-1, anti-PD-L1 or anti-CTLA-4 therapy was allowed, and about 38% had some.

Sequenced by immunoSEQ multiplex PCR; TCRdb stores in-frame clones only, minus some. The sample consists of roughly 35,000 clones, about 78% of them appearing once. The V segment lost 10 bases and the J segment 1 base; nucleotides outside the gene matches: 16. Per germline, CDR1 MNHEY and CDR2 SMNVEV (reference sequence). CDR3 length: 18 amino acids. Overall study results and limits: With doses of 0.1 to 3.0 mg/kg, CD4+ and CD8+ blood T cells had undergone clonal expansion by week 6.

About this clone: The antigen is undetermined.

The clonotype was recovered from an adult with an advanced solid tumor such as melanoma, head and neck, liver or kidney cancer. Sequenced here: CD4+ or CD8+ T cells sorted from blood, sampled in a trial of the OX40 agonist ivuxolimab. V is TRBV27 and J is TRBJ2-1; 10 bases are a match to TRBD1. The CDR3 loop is CATANTRQGAGSYNEQFF. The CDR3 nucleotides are TGTGCCACCGCGAATACCCGACAGGGGGCGGGTTCCTACAATGAGCAGTTCTTC.